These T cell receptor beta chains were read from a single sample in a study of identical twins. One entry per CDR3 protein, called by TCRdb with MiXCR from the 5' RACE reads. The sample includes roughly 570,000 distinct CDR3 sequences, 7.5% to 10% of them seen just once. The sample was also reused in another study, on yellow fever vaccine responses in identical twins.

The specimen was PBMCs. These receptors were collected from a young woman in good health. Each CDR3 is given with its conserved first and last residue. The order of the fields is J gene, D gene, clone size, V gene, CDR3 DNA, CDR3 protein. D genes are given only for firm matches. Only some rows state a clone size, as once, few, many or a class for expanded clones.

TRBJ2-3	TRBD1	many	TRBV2	TGTGCCAGCAGTGAGGGCAGGGGGCCCGATACGCAGTATTTT	CASSEGRGPDTQYF
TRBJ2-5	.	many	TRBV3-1	TGTGCCAGCAGCCCGCCTTTCGGGGACGATGGAGAGACCCAGTACTTC	CASSPPFGDDGETQYF
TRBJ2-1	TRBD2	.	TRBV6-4	TGTACCAGCAGTTTAAGTTTGCTAGCGGCGTACCGGGGATACAATGAGCAGTTCTTC	CTSSLSLLAAYRGYNEQFF
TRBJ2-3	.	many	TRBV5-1	TGCGCCAGCAGCTTTAACAAAGACAGAAGCACAGATACGCAGTATTTT	CASSFNKDRSTDTQYF
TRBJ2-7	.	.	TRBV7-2	TGTGCCAGCAGCCCCTTTGCAGACAGCTCCTACGAGCAGTACTTC	CASSPFADSSYEQYF
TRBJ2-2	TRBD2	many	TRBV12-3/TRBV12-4	TGTGCCAGCACGCTGGGAAGCGGGAGGAACACCGGGGAGCTGTTTTTT	CASTLGSGRNTGELFF
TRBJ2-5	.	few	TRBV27	TGTGCCAGCAGCCTCTTTGGGGCAGAAGAGACCCAGTACTTC	CASSLFGAEETQYF
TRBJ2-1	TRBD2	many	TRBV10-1	TGCGCCAGCAGTGGTTTGGCTAGCGGGCAGAATGAGCAGTTCTTC	CASSGLASGQNEQFF
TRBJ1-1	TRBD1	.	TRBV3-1	TGTGCCAGCAGCCAACAACCCGGGACAGGGGGATGGGGAGCTTTCTTT	CASSQQPGTGGWGAFF
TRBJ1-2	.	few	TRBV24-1	TGTGCCACCCTTAAGATGGACACCTTC	CATLKMDTF
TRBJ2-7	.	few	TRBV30	TGTGCCTGGAGTGTACTGGGGGAAGAGCAGTACTTC	CAWSVLGEEQYF
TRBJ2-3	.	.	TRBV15	TGTGCCACCAGCAGAAGAGGAGATACGCAGTATTTT	CATSRRGDTQYF
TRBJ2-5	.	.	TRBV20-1	TGCAGTGCTAGGAGGGGGGGCCTGGGAGAGACCCAGTACTTC	CSARRGGLGETQYF
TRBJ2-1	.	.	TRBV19	TGTGCCAGTAGGGAGGGTACCAATGAGCAGTTCTTC	CASREGTNEQFF
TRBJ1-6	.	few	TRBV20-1	TGCAGTGCTCCGGGACTGACAAATTCACCCCTCCACTTT	CSAPGLTNSPLHF
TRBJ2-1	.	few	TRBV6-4	TGTGCCAGCAAGCAACAGGGCTCCTACAATGAGCAGTTCTTC	CASKQQGSYNEQFF